This T cell receptor (beta chain) stems from a study of T cells after yellow fever vaccination. Study outcomes and limitations: Post-booster repertoires contained most primary-vaccination clones again (96% CD4, 85% to 90% CD8). By day 5 rather than day 15, the secondary response had peaked, though it was weaker.

This clonotype was detected a few times. Its target is not known. Germline values: CDR1 PRHDT, CDR2 FYEKMQ (reference sequence). This CDR3 region has 15 residues. V lost 1 base and J lost 8; bases outside the gene matches: 7. 5'RACE template switching added a universal primer site and UMIs to TCR cDNA. TCRdb passed the 5' RACE reads through MiXCR, listing each CDR3 protein once. The sample records 150,000 to 200,000 distinct CDR3 sequences, about 11% being singletons. V and J are TRBV13 and TRBJ2-1, with TRBD2 matching 8 bases. Sequences were derived from CD8+ T cells sorted from PBMCs, sampled 15 days after the yellow fever booster vaccination. The sequence was collected from a man younger than 35 who received the YFV17D yellow fever vaccine. The CDR3 loop is CASSLVAGTYHEQFF. CDR3 bases: TGTGCCAGCAGCTTAGTAGCGGGGACGTACCATGAGCAGTTCTTC.